A selection of T cell receptor beta chains follows, all from one sample in a study of Tregs in tolerant kidney transplant recipients. TCRdb's table, derived via immunoSEQ multiplex PCR, lists solely in-frame clones and lacks some. This sample yields approximately 69,000 clones, of which approximately 88% are seen a single time; around 0.38% belongs to the top ten. Sequenced here: CD4+ T cells from blood, sampled before the transplant. These receptors originate from a human donor who received a combined kidney and bone marrow transplant. Each CDR3 is given with its conserved first and last residue. Each record gives: D gene, clone size, J gene, V gene, CDR3 DNA, CDR3 protein. The D gene is left open where the match is weak. The size entry is marked missing in some rows and otherwise reads once, few, many or a size class.

d_call: TRBD1
clone_size: NA
j_call: TRBJ2-1
v_call: TRBV5-4
cdr3_nt: TGTGCCAGCAGCGCACAGGGGGCCCTCTACAATGAGCAGTTCTTC
cdr3_aa: CASSAQGALYNEQFF

d_call: NA
clone_size: NA
j_call: TRBJ2-7
v_call: TRBV6-6
cdr3_nt: TGTGCCAGCAGTTACGCCCGGCCAGGGGACGAGCAGTACTTC
cdr3_aa: CASSYARPGDEQYF

d_call: TRBD1
clone_size: NA
j_call: TRBJ2-5
v_call: TRBV28
cdr3_nt: TGTGCCAGCACCCCGGACAGGAGACCGATAGAGACCCAGTACTTC
cdr3_aa: CASTPDRRPIETQYF

d_call: TRBD1
clone_size: NA
j_call: TRBJ2-7
v_call: TRBV2
cdr3_nt: TGTGCCAGCAACCTGGGACAGGGAGTGGAGCAGTACTTC
cdr3_aa: CASNLGQGVEQYF

d_call: TRBD1
clone_size: NA
j_call: TRBJ2-7
v_call: TRBV28
cdr3_nt: TGTGCCAGCAGCTTCGACAGGGCGAGCTCCTACGAGCAGTACTTC
cdr3_aa: CASSFDRASSYEQYF

d_call: TRBD1
clone_size: NA
j_call: TRBJ1-2
v_call: TRBV19
cdr3_nt: TGTGCCAGCAGACCGGGACAGGGTTTTGATGGCTACACCTTC
cdr3_aa: CASRPGQGFDGYTF

d_call: NA
clone_size: NA
j_call: TRBJ1-5
v_call: TRBV7-2
cdr3_nt: TGTGCCAGCAGCCAACAGAGAGATCAGCCCCAGCATTTT
cdr3_aa: CASSQQRDQPQHF

d_call: NA
clone_size: NA
j_call: TRBJ2-1
v_call: TRBV6-5
cdr3_nt: TGTGCCAGCAGCCTGAGCGGTACCCACAATGAGCAGTTCTTC
cdr3_aa: CASSLSGTHNEQFF

d_call: NA
clone_size: NA
j_call: TRBJ1-5
v_call: TRBV2
cdr3_nt: TGTGCCAGCAGTGAACGGGGGACCGGGCCCCAGCATTTT
cdr3_aa: CASSERGTGPQHF

d_call: NA
clone_size: NA
j_call: TRBJ1-2
v_call: TRBV28
cdr3_nt: TGTGCCAGCAGTTCTGAACAGGACCCGGTCGGCTACACCTTC
cdr3_aa: CASSSEQDPVGYTF

d_call: NA
clone_size: NA
j_call: TRBJ1-1
v_call: TRBV5-4
cdr3_nt: TGTGCCAGCAGCCACACTGACACTACTGAAGCTTTCTTT
cdr3_aa: CASSHTDTTEAFF

d_call: TRBD1
clone_size: NA
j_call: TRBJ1-4
v_call: TRBV28
cdr3_nt: TGTGCCAGCAGTCGACAGGGACTTAATGAAAAACTGTTTTTT
cdr3_aa: CASSRQGLNEKLFF

d_call: NA
clone_size: NA
j_call: TRBJ2-3
v_call: TRBV28
cdr3_nt: TGTGCCAGCAGCCGAAGGGGGGGCGCAAATACGCAGTATTTT
cdr3_aa: CASSRRGGANTQYF

d_call: TRBD1
clone_size: NA
j_call: TRBJ1-5
v_call: TRBV19
cdr3_nt: TGTGCCAGTAGTGTCCGCCCGGGACAGGGTGACAATCAGCCCCAGCATTTT
cdr3_aa: CASSVRPGQGDNQPQHF

d_call: TRBD2
clone_size: NA
j_call: TRBJ2-2
v_call: TRBV5-1
cdr3_nt: TGCGCCAGCAGCTTACGGGTACTAGCGGGAGCGAACACCGGGGAGCTGTTTTTT
cdr3_aa: CASSLRVLAGANTGELFF

d_call: NA
clone_size: NA
j_call: TRBJ1-4
v_call: TRBV9
cdr3_nt: TGTGCCAGCAGCGTAGGGGCAGGTTATGTGGATGAAAAACTGTTTTTT
cdr3_aa: CASSVGAGYVDEKLFF

d_call: NA
clone_size: NA
j_call: TRBJ1-5
v_call: TRBV5-8
cdr3_nt: TGTGCCAGCAGCGGGGAAACAGGGAAGGTCCAGCCCCAGCATTTT
cdr3_aa: CASSGETGKVQPQHF

d_call: TRBD1
clone_size: NA
j_call: TRBJ2-7
v_call: TRBV6-6
cdr3_nt: TGTGCCAGCAGTTACGCCGGGACAGGGGGCCCCGAGCAGTACTTC
cdr3_aa: CASSYAGTGGPEQYF

d_call: TRBD1
clone_size: NA
j_call: TRBJ2-5
v_call: TRBV15
cdr3_nt: TGTGCCACCAGCCCGGCGGACAGGGGAGAGACCCAGTACTTC
cdr3_aa: CATSPADRGETQYF

d_call: NA
clone_size: NA
j_call: TRBJ2-7
v_call: TRBV28
cdr3_nt: TGTGCCAGCAGTTTAGGGACTTTTCCCCAATACGAGCAGTACTTC
cdr3_aa: CASSLGTFPQYEQYF

d_call: TRBD2
clone_size: NA
j_call: TRBJ2-2
v_call: TRBV23-1
cdr3_nt: TGCGCCAGCAGTCAGCGGCTAGCGGGAGTTGGCGGGGAGCTGTTTTTT
cdr3_aa: CASSQRLAGVGGELFF

d_call: NA
clone_size: NA
j_call: TRBJ2-7
v_call: TRBV28
cdr3_nt: TGTGCCAGCAGCCCGTACGCGTCCTACGAGCAGTACTTC
cdr3_aa: CASSPYASYEQYF

d_call: TRBD1
clone_size: once
j_call: TRBJ1-1
v_call: TRBV7-9
cdr3_nt: TGTGCCAGCAGCGACAGGGGGCGCGGGAACACTGAAGCTTTCTTT
cdr3_aa: CASSDRGRGNTEAFF

d_call: NA
clone_size: NA
j_call: TRBJ1-1
v_call: TRBV28
cdr3_nt: TGTGCCAGCAGTCTCAGTGGGGGGGGGCCCAGCACTGAAGCTTTCTTT
cdr3_aa: CASSLSGGGPSTEAFF

d_call: TRBD1
clone_size: NA
j_call: TRBJ2-7
v_call: TRBV27
cdr3_nt: TGTGCCAGCAGTCCGAGGACAGGGGTCATCCACGAGCAGTACTTC
cdr3_aa: CASSPRTGVIHEQYF

d_call: TRBD1
clone_size: NA
j_call: TRBJ2-1
v_call: TRBV11-3
cdr3_nt: TGTGCCAGCAGCGAGCAGGGGGTGGACAATGAGCAGTTCTTC
cdr3_aa: CASSEQGVDNEQFF

d_call: TRBD2
clone_size: NA
j_call: TRBJ2-5
v_call: TRBV6-1
cdr3_nt: TGTGCCAGCAGTGAAAATCGCCCGGGACTAGCGGGATTGGAGACCCAGTACTTC
cdr3_aa: CASSENRPGLAGLETQYF

d_call: TRBD1
clone_size: NA
j_call: TRBJ2-5
v_call: TRBV7-8
cdr3_nt: TGTGCCAGCAGCTTAAAGACAGGGGGTGCGGAGACCCAGTACTTC
cdr3_aa: CASSLKTGGAETQYF

d_call: TRBD2
clone_size: once
j_call: TRBJ2-1
v_call: TRBV27
cdr3_nt: TGTGCCAGCACCTCGCTGGGGGAGGGCCGAAATGAGCAGTTCTTC
cdr3_aa: CASTSLGEGRNEQFF

d_call: TRBD2
clone_size: NA
j_call: TRBJ2-1
v_call: TRBV13
cdr3_nt: TGTGCCAGCAGCTTAGTGGCGGGAGAAGGGCAGTTCTTC
cdr3_aa: CASSLVAGEGQFF